These T cell receptor beta chains were read from a single sample in a study of T-cell reconstitution after alpha-beta-depleted transplantation in children. TCRdb re-called the PCR reads through MiXCR, storing one row per CDR3 protein. The sample shows about 980,000 distinct CDR3 sequences, about 31% of them seen only once. The source was PBMCs, mostly from graft donor cells, collected 360 days after TCRalphabeta/CD19-depleted stem cell transplant. The source of these receptors is a boy younger than two who had a stem cell transplant for SCID, so the T cells may come from the graft donor. Each CDR3 is given without its conserved first and last residue. Fields, in order: J gene, V gene, CDR3 protein.

TRBJ2-7 TRBV28 ASSLGLVVQY
TRBJ2-2 TRBV12-3/TRBV12-4 ASRPLGPGELF
TRBJ2-7 TRBV4-1 ASSQGPDRLYEQY
TRBJ2-7 TRBV6-5 ASSYGVAGGLSYEQY
TRBJ2-5 TRBV5-1 ASSLVGIQETQY
TRBJ2-3 TRBV5-1 ASSLALRTASSTDTQY
TRBJ2-5 TRBV4-1 ASSQLWHGETQY
TRBJ2-7 TRBV12-3/TRBV12-4 ASGVTLSGFYEQY
TRBJ2-7 TRBV27 ASSSQGIPHTNEQY
TRBJ2-3 TRBV4-2 ASSQGVSSGYTDTQY